This T cell receptor beta chain is drawn from a study of blood T cells in healthy people across ages. A second PCR, run for roughly 7 to 11 cycles, used a sample-barcoded 5' primer plus a J-beta primer mix. From the 5' RACE reads, TCRdb called clonotypes with MiXCR, one entry per CDR3 protein. The sample has approximately 690,000 distinct CDR3 sequences; approximately 50% are singletons. J gave up 3 bases and V 4 bases, and 15 bases lay outside the gene matches. This CDR3 comprises 17 residues. Germline assignment: CDR1 SQVTM and CDR2 ANQGSEA. Sequenced material: blood. The chain has TRBV29-1 and TRBJ2-7; 10 bases agree with TRBD2. The receptor was derived from a man aged 55 to 70 in good health. In DNA, the CDR3 is TGCAGCGTTGTATCTAGCGGGGGAACCCAAACATACTACGAGCAGTACTTC. This translates into CSVVSSGGTQTYYEQYF.